A single sample gave rise to the 18 T cell receptor beta chains below, sequenced in a study of cytomegalovirus exposure and HLA in healthy donors. Here immunoSEQ multiplex PCR was the method, and the copy in TCRdb shows in-frame clones only, minus some. The profile covers some 200,000 clones, with roughly nine tenths appearing a single time and less than 9.5% taken by the ten largest. Sequenced: PBMCs. The receptors were sampled from a man aged 30 to 39 in good health and CMV-seropositive.

The rearrangement joins TRBV9 to TRBJ1-2; no clear D gene. This CDR3 is 13 amino acids long. Germline CDR1 SGDLS, CDR2 YYNGEE. V dropped 3 bases and J dropped 8 bases, with 14 bases sitting between them. The CDR3 is CASSAEELGGYTF. The CDR3 coding sequence is TGTGCCAGCAGCGCTGAGGAACTTGGGGGCTACACCTTC.

This chain connects TRBV6-6 to TRBJ2-1, with D possibly TRBD1 on 6 matching bases. The CDR3 has 14 residues. Germline CDR1 reads MNHNY; CDR2 reads SVGAGI (reference sequence). V dropped 4 bases and J dropped 4 bases, with 11 bases sitting between them. The CDR3 here is CASSSTDSYNEQFF. CDR3 in DNA: TGTGCCAGCAGTTCCACGGACAGTTACAATGAGCAGTTCTTC.

The table lists this clone with a few counts. The CDR3 region is CASSLEQGAAGNEQFF. The CDR3 coding sequence is TGTGCCAGCAGCTTAGAGCAGGGAGCAGCGGGGAATGAGCAGTTCTTC. The chain couples TRBV7-2 to TRBJ2-1, with 7 bases aligning to TRBD2. V gave up 1 base and J gave up 7 bases; unmatched junction bases: 10. The germline V gene encodes CDR1 SGHTA and CDR2 FQGNSA. CDR3 size: 16 residues. The full variable domain, completed using reference TRBV7-2 and TRBJ2-1, is GAGVSQSPSNKVTEKGKDVELRCDPISGHTALYWYRQSLGQGLEFLIYFQGNSAPDKSGLPSDRFSAERTGGSVSTLTIQRTQQEDSAVYLCASSLEQGAAGNEQFFGPGTRLTVL.

The J gene is TRBJ1-2, the V gene TRBV27; perhaps TRBD1 as D (5 bases). The germline gives CDR1 MNHEY, CDR2 SMNVEV (reference sequence). CDR3 length: 15 residues. Trimming stripped 2 bases from V and 5 bases from J, with 15 bases between. The CDR3 DNA reads TGTGCCAGCAGTTTAATCCCCCCGACAGCGTATGGCTACACCTTC. Translating it yields CASSLIPPTAYGYTF.

This chain uses TRBV7-9 with TRBJ2-7, with D maybe TRBD2 (5 bases). With 8 bases removed from V and 3 bases from J, the gap between germline ends came to 14 bases. Germline V gene lookup returns CDR1 SEHNR and CDR2 FQNEAQ (reference sequence). CDR3 size: 13 residues. The CDR3 loop is CASRGLSGYEQYF. CDR3 DNA: TGTGCCAGCCGAGGGCTAAGCGGCTACGAGCAGTACTTC.

The chain has TRBV7-9 and TRBJ2-1, with a weak D call TRBD1 (6 bases). Germline V gene sequence: CDR1 SEHNR, CDR2 FQNEAQ (reference sequence). The germline V and J ends were trimmed by 1 base and 5 bases, with 9 bases remaining between them. The CDR3 is 14 amino acids. The CDR3 here is CASSLEGVDNEQFF. CDR3 bases: TGTGCCAGCAGCTTAGAGGGGGTGGACAATGAGCAGTTCTTC.

The chain is built from TRBV7-9 and TRBJ2-3, with TRBD1 identical over 7 bases. Germline CDR1 reads SEHNR; CDR2 reads FQNEAQ (reference sequence). J was trimmed by 0 bases and V by 5 bases; bases with no gene match: 8. The CDR3 is 16 residues long. CDR3 bases: TGTGCCAGCAGCCCACTGAGGGACAGCAGCACAGATACGCAGTATTTT. Encoded protein: CASSPLRDSSTDTQYF.

The chain couples TRBV19 to TRBJ2-7; D tentatively reads TRBD1 or TRBD2 (5 bases each). CDR1 is LNHDA, CDR2 SQIVND, per germline (reference sequence). The CDR3 is 14 amino acids. The V gene lost 5 bases and the J gene lost 6 bases, with 17 bases spanning the gap. CDR3 nucleotide sequence: TGTGCCAGTAGTTCCGGGACGGCTACTGCCGAGCAGTACTTC. Its protein is CASSSGTATAEQYF.

This chain uses TRBV2 with TRBJ1-3; 7 bases fit TRBD1. The CDR3 is made up of 14 amino acids. Unmatched junction bases numbered 6, after V lost 6 bases and J lost 4 bases. Germline V CDR1 and CDR2: SNHLY, FYNNEI. The DNA of the CDR3 is TGTGCCAGCAGGGCGGACAGGTTGGGAAACACCATATATTTT. Its protein is CASRADRLGNTIYF.

This clone was observed a single time. The V call is TRBV18, the J call TRBJ2-2; D unresolved. V lost 1 base and J 6 bases, leaving 6 bases between the germline ends. This CDR3 is built from 13 residues. The V gene's germline CDR1 is KGHSH and CDR2 LQKENI. CDR3 coding DNA: TGTGCCAGCTCACCACTGAGCTCCGGGGAGCTGTTTTTT. Its translation is CASSPLSSGELFF. The full variable domain, with the rest looked up from reference TRBV18 and TRBJ2-2, is NAGVMQNPRHLVRRRGQEARLRCSPMKGHSHVYWYRQLPEEGLKFMVYLQKENIIDESGMPKERFSAEFPKEGPSILRIQQVVRGDSAAYFCASSPLSSGELFFGEGSRLTVL.

V gene TRBV5-1 combines with J gene TRBJ2-1; TRBD1 aligns across 7 bases. This CDR3 region has 15 residues. Germline CDR1 SGHRS, CDR2 YFSETQ. Germline trimming cut 4 bases from V and 6 bases from J; bases unmatched to any gene: 10. The CDR3 loop reads CASSTRQGSGNEQFF. DNA of the CDR3: TGCGCCAGCAGCACCAGACAGGGTTCGGGCAATGAGCAGTTCTTC.

The J gene is TRBJ2-2, the V gene TRBV29-1; D unclear. From germline, CDR1 is SQVTM and CDR2 ANQGSEA. Deletions cut 6 bases from V and 2 bases from J, with 7 bases between. The length of the CDR3 is 12 residues. The CDR3 coding sequence is TGCAGCGTCGTGACAAACACCGGGGAGCTGTTTTTT. Amino acid sequence: CSVVTNTGELFF.

The chain carries TRBV6-5 and TRBJ2-7, with 7 bases aligning to TRBD2. Germline V gene lookup returns CDR1 MNHEY and CDR2 SVGAGI. This CDR3 region has 12 residues. Germline trimming cut 6 bases from V and 3 bases from J; bases unmatched to any gene: 2. DNA of the CDR3: TGTGCCAGCAGCGCGGGAGTCTACGAGCAGTACTTC. Translation: CASSAGVYEQYF.

The chain carries TRBV18 and TRBJ1-2; TRBD1 matches 7 bases. The germline CDR1 and CDR2 sequences are KGHSH and LQKENI. The CDR3 length is 14 residues. V dropped 0 bases and J dropped 3; count of bases not matched to a gene: 1. CDR3 bases: TGTGCCAGCTCACCACCAGGGGGCGACTATGGCTACACCTTC. Its protein product is CASSPPGGDYGYTF.

The chain is built from TRBV30 and TRBJ2-7, with D perhaps TRBD1 (7 bases). Trimming took off 3 bases at V and 7 bases at J, with 16 bases between the two ends. CDR1 and CDR2 from the germline V gene are GTSNPN and SVGIG (reference sequence). This CDR3 is built from 13 residues. The CDR3 sequence: CAWRWSRGVEQYF. In DNA form, the CDR3 reads TGTGCCTGGAGATGGAGCAGGGGGGTTGAGCAGTACTTC. The full variable domain, in which reference TRBV30 and TRBJ2-7 provide the parts outside the CDR3, is SQTIHQWPATLVQPVGSPLSLECTVEGTSNPNLYWYRQAAGRGLQLLFYSVGIGQISSEVPQNLSASRPQDRQFILSSKKLLLSDSGFYLCAWRWSRGVEQYFGPGTRLTVT.

The V and J genes are TRBV12-5 and TRBJ2-7, with D perhaps matching TRBD1 (6 bases). This CDR3 spans 16 amino acids. Germline CDR1 LGHNT, CDR2 FRNRAP. Trimming cost V 5 bases and J 0 bases, with 17 bases left between them. The CDR3 DNA sequence: TGTGCTAGTGGTCTAAACGGACAGTTGAGCTCCTACGAGCAGTACTTC. Translating it yields CASGLNGQLSSYEQYF.

The rearrangement joins TRBV5-1 to TRBJ1-1; TRBD1 matches 10 bases. CDR1 SGHRS and CDR2 YFSETQ come from the germline V gene. The CDR3 runs 15 residues. V gave up 4 bases and J gave up 5 bases; unmatched junction bases: 8. The CDR3 region is CASSARQGAGTEAFF. The CDR3 nucleotides read TGCGCCAGCAGCGCGCGACAGGGGGCCGGAACTGAAGCTTTCTTT.

On this clone itself: A junction end diverges from the germline sequence, so it may reflect a read error. The CDR3 bases are TGCGCCAGCAGTTTGGGACAGGGACACCTCTACGAGCAGTACTTC. Translation gives CASSLGQGHLYEQYF. This chain links TRBV5-1 with TRBJ2-7; 9 bases map to TRBD1. The CDR3 sequence is 15 residues long. The germline CDR1 and CDR2 sequences are SGHRS and YFSETQ.